The 12 T cell receptor beta chains below were found in one sample sequenced in a study of spatial heterogeneity in lung cancer. MiXCR was run by TCRdb on the 5' RACE reads, yielding one entry per CDR3 protein. The sample carries approximately 40,000 distinct CDR3 sequences, about 6.8% recorded once. Specified time point: sample taken at primary tumor resection. This material consisted of PBMCs, taken at surgery. The receptors here all came from a female donor with early-stage non-small cell lung cancer.

This clonotype was observed many times. The V and J genes are TRBV20-1 and TRBJ1-6; D might be TRBD1 (5 bases). The V and J ends lost 0 bases and 8 bases respectively, with 17 bases between them. This CDR3 is built from 16 residues. Germline loops: CDR1 DFQATT, CDR2 SNEGSKA (reference sequence). The CDR3 reads CSARDLEKGRHSPLHF. Here the CDR3 DNA reads TGCAGTGCTAGAGATCTGGAAAAGGGGCGGCATTCACCCCTCCACTTT.

V gene TRBV6-5 combines with J gene TRBJ2-7; D might be TRBD1 (6 bases). The CDR3 is 13 residues long. V lost 5 bases, J lost 3 bases, and 11 bases lay in between. Germline V gives CDR1 MNHEY, CDR2 SVGAGI. The CDR3 DNA reads TGTGCCAGCAGTAAAAACAGGGTCTACGAGCAGTACTTC. This translates into CASSKNRVYEQYF.

The V gene is TRBV7-9, the J gene TRBJ2-7; 10 nucleotides line up with TRBD1. Germline CDR1 is SEHNR and CDR2 is FQNEAQ (reference sequence). Trimming took 4 bases from V and 4 from J; bases not matched to a gene: 7. CDR3 length: 15 amino acids. This chain's CDR3 is CASSSDRGLRYEQYF. Here the CDR3 DNA reads TGTGCCAGCAGCTCTGACAGGGGGCTACGTTACGAGCAGTACTTC.

This clonotype has at least ten counts. The gene calls are TRBV7-9 and TRBJ2-3; weak D call: TRBD2 (5 bases). V gave up 4 bases and J gave up 0 bases, with 23 bases separating them. The CDR3 consists of 19 residues. Germline loops: CDR1 SEHNR, CDR2 FQNEAQ (reference sequence). The CDR3 sequence is CASSYPLGRELPSTDTQYF. The CDR3 DNA sequence: TGTGCCAGCAGCTACCCTTTGGGAAGGGAGCTACCTAGCACAGATACGCAGTATTTT.

The chain employs TRBV2 and TRBJ2-1; TRBD1 is a possible D gene (5 bases). The CDR3 sequence is 13 residues long. Deletions cut 0 bases from V and 12 bases from J, with 12 bases between. In germline, CDR1 is SNHLY, CDR2 FYNNEI. CDR3 residues: CASSEASWGWQFF. CDR3 DNA: TGTGCCAGCAGTGAAGCCAGCTGGGGCTGGCAGTTCTTC.

A few counts support this clonotype. The rearrangement uses TRBV15 and TRBJ1-1; a weak D match, TRBD1 (5 bases). V shed 1 base and J shed 4 bases, with 16 bases lying between them. Germline V gene data show CDR1 as LNHNV and CDR2 as YYDKDF (reference sequence). The CDR3 extends over 16 amino acids. The CDR3 sequence: CATSRVRAGTGTEAFF. CDR3 coding DNA: TGTGCCACCAGCAGAGTGAGGGCAGGGACTGGCACTGAAGCTTTCTTT.

This chain joins TRBV5-1 and TRBJ2-3; 8 bases agree with TRBD2. Trimming at V came to 2 bases and at J to 2 bases, leaving 13 bases not matched to a gene. CDR1 is SGHRS and CDR2 is YFSETQ in the germline V gene. CDR3 length: 18 amino acids. The CDR3 coding sequence is TGCGCCAGCAGCTTCCGACTTAGGAGCGGGGGTAACACAGATACGCAGTATTTT. Protein: CASSFRLRSGGNTDTQYF. Full variable domain (rest looked up from reference TRBV5-1 and TRBJ2-3): KAGVTQTPRYLIKTRGQQVTLSCSPISGHRSVSWYQQTPGQGLQFLFEYFSETQRNKGNFPGRFSGRQFSNSRSEMNVSTLELGDSALYLCASSFRLRSGGNTDTQYFGPGTRLTVL.

In its sample, this clonotype was seen a few times. This chain connects TRBV6-5 to TRBJ2-7; D may correspond to TRBD1 or TRBD2 (5 bases each). This CDR3 spans 13 amino acids. V was pared by 2 bases and J by 7 bases, with 12 bases between. The germline V gene encodes CDR1 MNHEY and CDR2 SVGAGI. CDR3 loop: CASSYGDLGEQYF. DNA of the CDR3: TGTGCCAGCAGTTACGGGGACCTAGGGGAGCAGTACTTC.

This clonotype was detected a few times. This sequence joins TRBV7-6 and TRBJ1-1, with TRBD1 identical over 8 bases. CDR3 size: 15 residues. After removal of 3 bases from V and 4 bases from J, the junction contained 7 bases not matched to a gene. Germline CDR1 and CDR2: SGHVS and FNYEAQ. CDR3 nucleotides: TGTGCCAGCAGCTTCCAGACAGGGGAGGTCACTGAAGCTTTCTTT. The encoded protein is CASSFQTGEVTEAFF.

Ten or more counts support this clonotype. The V gene is TRBV7-2, the J gene TRBJ1-1, with D maybe TRBD1 (5 bases). Trimming pared 8 bases from V and 1 base from J, leaving 20 bases between. Germline V gives CDR1 SGHTA, CDR2 FQGNSA. This CDR3 has 16 amino acids. CDR3 bases: TGTGCCAGCCGGCCAGGGTCCGGACAAAAGAACACTGAAGCTTTCTTT. It translates to CASRPGSGQKNTEAFF.

This clonotype was detected many times. The V and J genes are TRBV29-1 and TRBJ2-3; no clear D gene. The CDR3 contains 12 residues. The germline CDR1 and CDR2 sequences are SQVTM and ANQGSEA. V gave up 3 bases and J gave up 6 bases, with 10 bases separating them. CDR3 loop: CSVDIDQDTQYF. As DNA, the CDR3 is TGCAGCGTTGATATCGATCAGGATACGCAGTATTTT.

The table lists this clonotype with many counts. This rearrangement joins TRBV6-6 to TRBJ2-1; D is perhaps TRBD1 or TRBD2 (5 bases each). This CDR3 spans 13 amino acids. Trimming cost V 6 bases and J 6 bases, with 12 bases left between them. Germline values: CDR1 MNHNY, CDR2 SVGAGI (reference sequence). As DNA, the CDR3 is TGTGCCAGCAGCCCGAAGGGGACCAATGAGCAGTTCTTC. This encodes CASSPKGTNEQFF.